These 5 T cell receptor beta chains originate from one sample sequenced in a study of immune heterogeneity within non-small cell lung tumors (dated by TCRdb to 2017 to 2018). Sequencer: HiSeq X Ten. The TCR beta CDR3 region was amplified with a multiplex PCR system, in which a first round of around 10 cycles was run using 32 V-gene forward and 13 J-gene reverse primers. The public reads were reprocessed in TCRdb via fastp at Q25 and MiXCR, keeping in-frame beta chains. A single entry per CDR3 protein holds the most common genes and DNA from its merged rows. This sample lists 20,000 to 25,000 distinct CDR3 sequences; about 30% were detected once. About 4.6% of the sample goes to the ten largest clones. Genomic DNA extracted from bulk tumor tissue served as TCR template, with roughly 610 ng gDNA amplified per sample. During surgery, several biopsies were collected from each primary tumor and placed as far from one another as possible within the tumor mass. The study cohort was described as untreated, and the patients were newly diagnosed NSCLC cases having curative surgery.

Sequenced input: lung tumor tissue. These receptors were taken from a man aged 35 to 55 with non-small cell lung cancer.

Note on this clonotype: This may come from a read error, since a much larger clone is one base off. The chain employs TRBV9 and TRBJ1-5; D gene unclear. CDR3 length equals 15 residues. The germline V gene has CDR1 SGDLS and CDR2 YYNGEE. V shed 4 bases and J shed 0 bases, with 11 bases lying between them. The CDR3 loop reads CASSPGESSNQPQHF. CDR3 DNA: TGTGCCAGCAGCCCTGGGGAGAGTAGCAATCAGCCCCAGCATTTT.

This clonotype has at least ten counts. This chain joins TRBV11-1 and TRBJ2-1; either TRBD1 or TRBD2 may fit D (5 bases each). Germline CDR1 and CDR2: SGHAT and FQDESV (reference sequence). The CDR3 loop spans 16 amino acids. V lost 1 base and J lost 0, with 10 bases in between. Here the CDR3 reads CASSLGGAVSYNEQFF. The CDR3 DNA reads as TGTGCCAGCAGCTTAGGAGGGGCAGTCTCCTACAATGAGCAGTTCTTC. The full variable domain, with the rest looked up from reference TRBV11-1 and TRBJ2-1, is EAEVAQSPRYKITEKSQAVAFWCDPISGHATLYWYRQILGQGPELLVQFQDESVVDDSQLPKDRFSAERLKGVDSTLKIQPAELGDSAMYLCASSLGGAVSYNEQFFGPGTRLTVL.

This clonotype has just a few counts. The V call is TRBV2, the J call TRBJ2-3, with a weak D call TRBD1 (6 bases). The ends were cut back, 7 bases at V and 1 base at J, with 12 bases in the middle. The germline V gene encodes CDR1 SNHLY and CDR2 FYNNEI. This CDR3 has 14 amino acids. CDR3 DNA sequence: TGTGCCAGCACCCAACAGGGTCGCACAGATACGCAGTATTTT. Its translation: CASTQQGRTDTQYF.

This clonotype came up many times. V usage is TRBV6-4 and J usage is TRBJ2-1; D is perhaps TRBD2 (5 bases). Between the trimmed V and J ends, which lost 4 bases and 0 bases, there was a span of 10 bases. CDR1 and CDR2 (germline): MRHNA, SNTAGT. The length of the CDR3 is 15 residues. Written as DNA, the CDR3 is TGTGCCAGCAGTGCAAGCGGAAACTCCTACAATGAGCAGTTCTTC. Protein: CASSASGNSYNEQFF.

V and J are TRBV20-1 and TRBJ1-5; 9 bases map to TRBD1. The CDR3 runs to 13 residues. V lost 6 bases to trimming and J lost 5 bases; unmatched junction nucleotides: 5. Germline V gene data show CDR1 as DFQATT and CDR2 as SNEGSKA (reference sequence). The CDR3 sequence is CSAIRDRDQPQHF. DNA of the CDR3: TGCAGTGCAATACGGGACAGGGATCAGCCCCAGCATTTT.